This TCR beta chain stems from a study of a mutant IDH1 vaccine in newly diagnosed glioma. Study as a whole: Vaccination started 4-6 weeks after radiotherapy alone, or with temozolomide cycles. There were approximately 60% males and around 38% females among treated patients, whose mean age was approximately 40 years. Former treatment meant radiotherapy, temozolomide, or both; the majority had gotten both.

Study results and limitations: No link was apparently found between pseudoprogression and changes in top peripheral T cell clonotypes.

The CDR3 length is 17 residues. J lost 0 bases, V lost 6 bases, and 10 bases had no gene match. Germline CDR1 and CDR2: WNHNN and SYGVQD (reference sequence). Concerning this clone: The antigen remains unidentified.

This sample's time point: week 23, last vaccination. What each vaccine dose contained was 300 ug of mutant IDH1 20-mer peptide, accompanied by topical imiquimod. Measured with immunoSEQ multiplex PCR; TCRdb has only the in-frame clones, and not every one. The sample shows roughly 74,000 clones, approximately 85% of them seen only once. Here the sequenced sample was PBMCs, taken from a glioma patient whose treatment included an IDH1 peptide vaccine. The source of this sequence is a man aged 30-40 years with glioma. Some clones in this sample may be carry-over from other donors' samples. The chain has TRBV10-1 and TRBJ2-3; TRBD2 aligns across 9 bases. This CDR3 reads CASSQWASGDSTDTQYF. The CDR3 nucleotides are TGCGCCAGCAGCCAGTGGGCTAGCGGGGATAGCACAGATACGCAGTATTTT.